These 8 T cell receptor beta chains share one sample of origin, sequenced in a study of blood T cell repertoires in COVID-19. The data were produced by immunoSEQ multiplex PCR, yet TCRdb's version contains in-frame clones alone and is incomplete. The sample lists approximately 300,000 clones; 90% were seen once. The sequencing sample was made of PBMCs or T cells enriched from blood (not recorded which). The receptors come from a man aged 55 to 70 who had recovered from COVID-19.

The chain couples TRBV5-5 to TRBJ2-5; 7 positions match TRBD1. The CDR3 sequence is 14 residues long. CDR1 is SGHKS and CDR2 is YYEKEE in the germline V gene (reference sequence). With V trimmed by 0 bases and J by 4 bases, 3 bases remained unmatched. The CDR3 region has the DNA TGTGCCAGCAGCTTGGGACAGGGCCGAGAGACCCAGTACTTC. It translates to CASSLGQGRETQYF.

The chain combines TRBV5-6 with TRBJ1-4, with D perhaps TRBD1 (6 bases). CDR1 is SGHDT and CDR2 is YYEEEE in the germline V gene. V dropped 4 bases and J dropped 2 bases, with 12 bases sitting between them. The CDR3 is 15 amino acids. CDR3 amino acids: CASSTSQGTNEKLFF. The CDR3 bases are TGTGCCAGCAGCACCAGCCAGGGGACTAATGAAAAACTGTTTTTT.

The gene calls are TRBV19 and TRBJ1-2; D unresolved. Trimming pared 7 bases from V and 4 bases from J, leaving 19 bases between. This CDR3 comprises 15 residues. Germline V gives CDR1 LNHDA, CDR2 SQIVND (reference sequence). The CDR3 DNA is TGTGCCAGTATCGGCGTGGGCAGTCTGGGCTATGGCTACACCTTC. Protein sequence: CASIGVGSLGYGYTF.

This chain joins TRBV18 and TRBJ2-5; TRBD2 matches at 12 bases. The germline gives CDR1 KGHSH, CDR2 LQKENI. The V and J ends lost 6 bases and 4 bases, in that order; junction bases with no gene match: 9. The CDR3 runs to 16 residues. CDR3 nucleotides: TGTGCCAGCTCTCCCGACGGACTAGCGGGACTAGAGACCCAGTACTTC. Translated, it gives CASSPDGLAGLETQYF.

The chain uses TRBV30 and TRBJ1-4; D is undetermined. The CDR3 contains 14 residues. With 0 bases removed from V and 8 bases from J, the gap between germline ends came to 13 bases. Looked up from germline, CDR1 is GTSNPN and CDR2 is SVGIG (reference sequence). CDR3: CAWSVVQGSEKLFF. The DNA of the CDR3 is TGTGCCTGGAGTGTAGTCCAAGGGAGCGAAAAACTGTTTTTT.

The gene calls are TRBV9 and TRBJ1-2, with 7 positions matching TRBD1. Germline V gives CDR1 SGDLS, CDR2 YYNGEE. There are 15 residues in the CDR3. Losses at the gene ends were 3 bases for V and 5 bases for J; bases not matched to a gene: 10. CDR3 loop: CASSDNRGQPYGYTF. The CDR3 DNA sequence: TGTGCCAGCAGCGACAACAGGGGACAACCTTATGGCTACACCTTC.

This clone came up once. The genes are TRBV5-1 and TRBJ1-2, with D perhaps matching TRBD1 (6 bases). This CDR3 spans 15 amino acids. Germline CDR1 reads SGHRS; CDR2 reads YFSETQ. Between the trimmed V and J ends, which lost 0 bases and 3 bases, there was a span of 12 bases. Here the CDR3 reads CASSLARGNDYGYTF. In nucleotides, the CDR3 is TGCGCCAGCAGCTTGGCCAGGGGAAACGACTATGGCTACACCTTC. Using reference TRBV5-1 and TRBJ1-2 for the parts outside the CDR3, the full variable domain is KAGVTQTPRYLIKTRGQQVTLSCSPISGHRSVSWYQQTPGQGLQFLFEYFSETQRNKGNFPGRFSGRQFSNSRSEMNVSTLELGDSALYLCASSLARGNDYGYTFGSGTRLTVV.

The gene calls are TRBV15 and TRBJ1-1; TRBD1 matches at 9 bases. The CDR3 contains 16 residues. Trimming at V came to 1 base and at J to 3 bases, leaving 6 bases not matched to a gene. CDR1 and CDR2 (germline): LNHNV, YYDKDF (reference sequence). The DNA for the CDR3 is TGTGCCACCAGCAGAGTACAGGGGGCGTGGGACACTGAAGCTTTCTTT. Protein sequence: CATSRVQGAWDTEAFF.